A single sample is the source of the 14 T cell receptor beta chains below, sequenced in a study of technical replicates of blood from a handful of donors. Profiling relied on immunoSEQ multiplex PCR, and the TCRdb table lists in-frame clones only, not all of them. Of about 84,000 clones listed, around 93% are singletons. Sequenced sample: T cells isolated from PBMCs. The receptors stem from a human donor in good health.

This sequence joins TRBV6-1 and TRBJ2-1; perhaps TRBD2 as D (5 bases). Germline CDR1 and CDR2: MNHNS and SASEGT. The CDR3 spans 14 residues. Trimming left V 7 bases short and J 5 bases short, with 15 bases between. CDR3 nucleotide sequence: TGTGCCAGCACGGAGGCTGGGGTGAACAATGAGCAGTTCTTC. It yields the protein CASTEAGVNNEQFF.

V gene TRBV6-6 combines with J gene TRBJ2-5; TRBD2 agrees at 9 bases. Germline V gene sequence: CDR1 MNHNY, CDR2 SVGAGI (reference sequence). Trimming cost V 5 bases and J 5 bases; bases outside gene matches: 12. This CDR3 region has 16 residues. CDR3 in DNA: TGTGCCAGCAGTGCAACCGGGACTAGCTTCTTGGAGACCCAGTACTTC. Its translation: CASSATGTSFLETQYF.

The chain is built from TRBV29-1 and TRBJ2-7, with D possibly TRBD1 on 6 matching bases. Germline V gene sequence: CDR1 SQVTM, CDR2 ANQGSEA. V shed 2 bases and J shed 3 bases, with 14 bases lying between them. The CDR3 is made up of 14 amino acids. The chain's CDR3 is CSVESPGELYEQYF. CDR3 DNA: TGCAGCGTTGAATCCCCAGGGGAACTCTACGAGCAGTACTTC.

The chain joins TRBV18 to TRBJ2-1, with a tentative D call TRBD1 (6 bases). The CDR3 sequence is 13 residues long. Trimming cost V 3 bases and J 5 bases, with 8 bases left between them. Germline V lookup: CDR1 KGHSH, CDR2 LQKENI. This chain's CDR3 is CASSPGTNNEQFF. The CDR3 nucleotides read TGTGCCAGCTCACCGGGGACAAACAATGAGCAGTTCTTC.

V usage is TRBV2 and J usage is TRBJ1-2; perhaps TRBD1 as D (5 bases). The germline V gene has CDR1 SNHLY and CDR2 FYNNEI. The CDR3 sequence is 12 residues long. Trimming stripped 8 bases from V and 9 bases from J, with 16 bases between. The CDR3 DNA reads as TGTGCCAGCCGGCAGGGAGGGGAGAGCTACACCTTC. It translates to CASRQGGESYTF.

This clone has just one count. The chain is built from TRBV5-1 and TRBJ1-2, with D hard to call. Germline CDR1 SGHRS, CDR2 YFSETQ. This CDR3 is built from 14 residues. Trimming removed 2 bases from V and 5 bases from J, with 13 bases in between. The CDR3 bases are TGCGCCAGCAGCTTAGGAACAGATACTTATGGCTACACCTTC. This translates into CASSLGTDTYGYTF.

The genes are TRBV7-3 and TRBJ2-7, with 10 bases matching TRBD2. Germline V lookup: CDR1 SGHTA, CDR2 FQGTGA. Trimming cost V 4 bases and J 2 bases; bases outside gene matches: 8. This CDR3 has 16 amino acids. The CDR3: CASSWTWSGGAYEQYF. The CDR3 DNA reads TGTGCCAGCAGCTGGACTTGGAGCGGGGGGGCCTACGAGCAGTACTTC.

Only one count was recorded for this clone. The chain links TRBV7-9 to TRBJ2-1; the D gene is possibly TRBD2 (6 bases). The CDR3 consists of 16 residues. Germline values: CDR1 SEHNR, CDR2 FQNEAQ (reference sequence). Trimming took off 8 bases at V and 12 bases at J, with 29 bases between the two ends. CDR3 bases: TGTGCCAGCCGAAACTTGATTGGCCGGGGGACTGACGGGCAGTTCTTC. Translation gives CASRNLIGRGTDGQFF.

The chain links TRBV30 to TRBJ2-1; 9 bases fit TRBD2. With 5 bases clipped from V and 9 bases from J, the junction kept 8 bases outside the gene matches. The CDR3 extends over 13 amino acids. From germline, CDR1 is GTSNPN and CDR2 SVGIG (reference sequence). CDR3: CAWELAGLGEQFF. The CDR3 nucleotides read TGTGCCTGGGAGCTAGCGGGGCTCGGTGAGCAGTTCTTC.

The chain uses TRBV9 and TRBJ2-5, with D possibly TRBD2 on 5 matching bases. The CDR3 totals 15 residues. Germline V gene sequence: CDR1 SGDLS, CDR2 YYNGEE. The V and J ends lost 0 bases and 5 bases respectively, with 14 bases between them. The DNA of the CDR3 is TGTGCCAGCAGCGTAGCCCACGGGGTTGGGGAGACCCAGTACTTC. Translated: CASSVAHGVGETQYF.

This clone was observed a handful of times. CDR3 residues: CASRANHSYGETQYF. Here the CDR3 DNA reads TGTGCCAGCAGGGCCAATCATAGCTATGGGGAGACCCAGTACTTC. The chain joins TRBV11-2 to TRBJ2-5; D gene unclear. The CDR3 runs to 15 residues. Trimming cost V 6 bases and J 5 bases, with 19 bases left between them. CDR1 is SGHAT, CDR2 FQNNGV, per germline.

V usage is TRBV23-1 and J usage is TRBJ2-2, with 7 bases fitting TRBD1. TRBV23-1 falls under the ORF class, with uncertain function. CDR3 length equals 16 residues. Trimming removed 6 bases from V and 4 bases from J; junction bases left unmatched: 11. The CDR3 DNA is TGCGCCAGCAGGAAGAACAGGGGTGGGCCCACCGGGGAGCTGTTTTTT. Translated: CASRKNRGGPTGELFF.

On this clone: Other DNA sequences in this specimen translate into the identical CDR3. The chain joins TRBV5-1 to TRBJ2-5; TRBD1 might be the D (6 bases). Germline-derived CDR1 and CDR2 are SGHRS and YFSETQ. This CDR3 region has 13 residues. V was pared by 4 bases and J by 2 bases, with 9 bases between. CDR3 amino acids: CASSGGGQETQYF. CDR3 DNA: TGCGCCAGCAGCGGGGGCGGGCAAGAGACCCAGTACTTC.

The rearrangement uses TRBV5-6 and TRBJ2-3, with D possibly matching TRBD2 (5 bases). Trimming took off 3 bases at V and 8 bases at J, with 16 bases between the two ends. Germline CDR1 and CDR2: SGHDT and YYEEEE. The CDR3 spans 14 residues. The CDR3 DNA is TGTGCCAGCAGCTCCCCAGGTCTAGCTGCTACGCAGTATTTT. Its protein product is CASSSPGLAATQYF. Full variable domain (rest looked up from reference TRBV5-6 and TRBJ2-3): DAGVTQSPTHLIKTRGQQVTLRCSPKSGHDTVSWYQQALGQGPQFIFQYYEEEERQRGNFPDRFSGHQFPNYSSELNVNALLLGDSALYLCASSSPGLAATQYFGPGTRLTVL.